This TCR beta chain was sequenced in a study of T cell responses to AZD1222 COVID-19 vaccine. Findings and caveats of the study: Distributed over spike, vaccine-associated CD4 TCRs predominated at 160-218 and 743-854.

The germline V and J ends were trimmed by 6 bases and 7 bases, with 12 bases remaining between them. Germline CDR1 reads WSHSY; CDR2 reads SAAADI. The CDR3 has 12 amino acids. Measured with immunoSEQ multiplex PCR; TCRdb has only the in-frame clones, and not every one. Among roughly 150,000 clones listed, about 86% were seen once. Points on this clone: As yet, its antigen is unknown.

The sequenced sample was peripheral blood, obtained on day 0 of AZD1222 vaccination. The clonotype was recovered from an adult in good health. The V call is TRBV10-2, the J call TRBJ1-2; unclear D gene. For the CDR3, the DNA is TGCGCCAGCAGGGAGGGTACGGCTGGCTACACCTTC. The encoded protein is CASREGTAGYTF.